This T cell receptor beta chain was retrieved from a study of blood T cell repertoires in COVID-19. Study-level background: From the United States, Italy and Spain came samples of acute and convalescent COVID-19. The analysed material was cDNA or gDNA that came from T cells, B-cell-depleted T cells, or PBMCs.

Germline values: CDR1 GTSNPN, CDR2 SVGIG (reference sequence). The CDR3 extends over 15 amino acids. The V segment lost 2 bases and the J segment 3 bases; nucleotides outside the gene matches: 4. TCRdb's table, derived via immunoSEQ multiplex PCR, lists solely in-frame clones and lacks some. The sample holds some 130,000 clones, around 78% seen once. The sequencing input was peripheral blood. The receptor's source is a human donor in a cohort sampled during active COVID-19. This chain uses TRBV30 with TRBJ2-2; TRBD1 matches at 9 bases. The CDR3 coding sequence is TGTGCCTGGAGTCCACAGGGGGCAGACACCGGGGAGCTGTTTTTT. This codes for CAWSPQGADTGELFF.